This TCR beta chain is from a study of blood T cells in healthy people across ages. This clonotype showed up just a few times. Germline assignment: CDR1 SGHTA and CDR2 FQGNSA. This CDR3 comprises 15 residues. The V end lost 4 bases, the J end lost 3 bases, and 15 bases lay between the germline ends. The use of a sample-barcoded 5' primer and a J-beta primer mix characterized a second PCR of roughly 6 to 11 cycles. TCRdb used MiXCR to reprocess the 5' RACE reads, holding one entry per CDR3 protein. The table shows 760,000 or so distinct CDR3 sequences, with around 25% occurring only once. These data were also reused for a study on T cells of mothers and their children. That report adds: Each mother yielded more than 8 million TCR beta CDR3 reads. Each child yielded 2.5 million to 3 million reads.

This chain links TRBV7-2 with TRBJ2-5; possible D gene TRBD2, 6 bases. This sequence was found in a boy aged 5-17 years in good health. Sequencing used blood. The CDR3 protein is CASSWGLRGEETQYF. The CDR3 DNA sequence: TGTGCCAGCAGCTGGGGACTGCGAGGCGAAGAGACCCAGTACTTC.